Each of the 5 T cell receptor beta chains below was sequenced from the same sample in a study of T cells in Graves' hyperthyroidism and ophthalmopathy. Authors of the study amplified TCR beta CDR3 regions from RNA transcripts. First-round RT-PCR with HTBI primers amplified the TCR CDR3 region. TCRdb reprocessed the multiplex PCR reads via MiXCR and lists one record per CDR3 protein. The profile shows roughly 560,000 distinct CDR3 sequences, roughly 15% of them singletons. The material sequenced was blood. The receptors come from a woman in her 40s with Graves' ophthalmopathy.

The rearrangement links TRBV27 to TRBJ2-7; TRBD2 matches 13 bases. The CDR3 has 15 amino acids. V shed 6 bases, J shed 3 bases, and the junction held 5 bases outside the gene matches. Germline V gene data show CDR1 as MNHEY and CDR2 as SMNVEV (reference sequence). The CDR3 DNA is TGTGCCAGCAGCCGGACTAGCGGGAGTCACTACGAGCAGTACTTC. This sequence encodes CASSRTSGSHYEQYF.

This clonotype was observed at least ten times. The genes are TRBV19 and TRBJ2-7, with D hard to call. Trimming left V 3 bases short and J 7 bases short, with 13 bases between. This CDR3 comprises 13 residues. Germline V gene sequence: CDR1 LNHDA, CDR2 SQIVND (reference sequence). The CDR3 loop is CASSISDLREQYF. The CDR3 DNA is TGTGCCAGTAGTATCTCCGACCTCAGGGAGCAGTACTTC. Full variable domain (outside the CDR3, taken from reference TRBV19 and TRBJ2-7): DGGITQSPKYLFRKEGQNVTLSCEQNLNHDAMYWYRQDPGQGLRLIYYSQIVNDFQKGDIAEGYSVSREKKESFPLTVTSAQKNPTAFYLCASSISDLREQYFGPGTRLTVT.

This clonotype has at least ten counts. Written as DNA, the CDR3 is TGTGCTAGTGGTCGAAGCGGGGAGCTGTTTTTT. It is translated as CASGRSGELFF. V usage is TRBV12-5 and J usage is TRBJ2-2; no clear D. V lost 5 bases to trimming and J lost 7 bases, with 5 bases between them. This CDR3 is 11 amino acids long. CDR1 and CDR2 (germline): LGHNT, FRNRAP.

This clonotype was picked up many times. This chain connects TRBV2 to TRBJ1-1; the D gene is possibly TRBD1 (5 bases). In germline, CDR1 is SNHLY, CDR2 FYNNEI. V lost 3 bases to trimming and J lost 4 bases, with 15 bases between them. CDR3 length: 15 amino acids. DNA of the CDR3: TGTGCCAGCAGTGACCCGGGACTTCAGGTCACTGAAGCTTTCTTT. It specifies CASSDPGLQVTEAFF. The entire variable domain, with the rest obtained from reference TRBV2 and TRBJ1-1, is as follows: EPEVTQTPSHQVTQMGQEVILRCVPISNHLYFYWYRQILGQKVEFLVSFYNNEISEKSEIFDDQFSVERPDGSNFTLKIRSTKLEDSAMYFCASSDPGLQVTEAFFGQGTRLTVV.

This clonotype was found many times. CDR3 DNA sequence: TGTGCCAGCAGTGCCTTAGCTGGGACCGGGGAGCTGTTTTTT. Its protein is CASSALAGTGELFF. The chain joins TRBV2 to TRBJ2-2; no definite D call. The germline CDR1 and CDR2 sequences are SNHLY and FYNNEI. Trimming removed 4 bases at V and 5 bases at J, with 11 bases between. The CDR3 extends over 14 amino acids.